This T cell receptor beta chain came from a study of blood T cell repertoires in COVID-19. Study-level background: Whether acute or convalescent, the COVID-19 samples came from the United States, Italy and Spain. T cells, B-cell-depleted T cells, or PBMCs provided the cDNA or gDNA that served as material.

Seattle researchers signed up patients amid active infection and tracked them longitudinally. In the authors' methods: How many nucleated cells were present was estimated from reference gene primer amplification. Assay: immunoSEQ multiplex PCR; the TCRdb copy retains only in-frame clones and omits some. The V and J calls and clone size come from that table; D and trimming were worked out from the DNA. The table includes about 170,000 clones, 84% detected once. The CDR3 runs to 15 residues. The germline gives CDR1 SNHLY, CDR2 FYNNEI. The V and J ends lost 1 base and 7 bases, in that order; junction bases with no gene match: 8.

The sequence was obtained from a woman at least 80 years old with COVID-19, enrolled during active disease. The chain combines TRBV2 with TRBJ2-7; the match to TRBD2 covers 9 bases. Sequencing was done on a sample of peripheral blood. The CDR3 spells CASSEDRAGGDEQYF. The CDR3 DNA is TGTGCCAGCAGTGAAGATCGAGCGGGAGGTGATGAGCAGTACTTC.